Here is one T cell receptor beta chain with its context. The antigen is undetermined. These data originate in a study of shared clonotypes between healthy human individuals. In the original analysis: From ImmunoSEQ came sequences covering only the junction and carrying no quality scores, so filtering differed. Here immunoSEQ multiplex PCR was the method, and the copy in TCRdb shows in-frame clones only, minus some. For V, J and clone size, that table is used; D and trimming come from the DNA. The table shows 450,000 to 600,000 clones, with 75% to 85% occurring only once. Study conclusions and caveats: Clonotype sharing levels among donors were expected to vary with sequencing depth.

The CDR3 covers 16 residues. From germline, CDR1 is MNHEY and CDR2 SMNVEV (reference sequence). Trimming shortened V by 6 bases and J by 0 bases, and 12 bases separated the two germline ends. The sample consisted of PBMCs. The TCR was taken from a woman aged 40 to 55 in good health. Some clones in this sample may be carry-over from other donors' samples. The chain uses TRBV27 and TRBJ2-6, with D uncertain. CDR3 amino acids: CASSGRISSGANVLTF. Here the CDR3 DNA reads TGTGCCAGCAGCGGCCGGATAAGCTCTGGGGCCAACGTCCTGACTTTC.